These 8 T cell receptor beta chains were sequenced from one sample in a study of STAT3 mutations in large granular lymphocyte leukemia. Generated by immunoSEQ multiplex PCR, the TCRdb table keeps only in-frame clones and is missing some. Of about 42,000 clones listed, 81% are singletons. Study conclusions and caveats: At least one immunodominant TCR beta clonotype appeared in every T-cell large granular lymphocyte leukemia patient.

Their antigen targets remain unknown. The sequenced sample consisted of PBMCs. Receptors originate from a human donor with T large granular lymphocyte leukemia. Some clones in this sample may be carry-over from other donors' samples.

The rearrangement joins TRBV7-9 to TRBJ2-1; no definite D call. The CDR3 loop spans 15 amino acids. With 0 bases removed from V and 0 bases from J, the gap between germline ends came to 6 bases. CDR1 is SEHNR and CDR2 is FQNEAQ in the germline V gene (reference sequence). The CDR3 DNA is TGTGCCAGCAGCTTAGCGGGGAACTCCTACAATGAGCAGTTCTTC. Translation: CASSLAGNSYNEQFF.

This clone was observed a handful of times. The chain uses TRBV6-5 and TRBJ1-5, with 7 bases fitting TRBD1. Germline V gene data show CDR1 as MNHEY and CDR2 as SVGAGI. J lost 2 bases, V lost 6 bases, and 7 bases had no gene match. The CDR3 is made up of 15 amino acids. CDR3 loop: CASRPGQRGNQPQHF. CDR3 DNA sequence: TGTGCCAGCAGACCGGGACAGCGGGGCAATCAGCCCCAGCATTTT.

V is TRBV7-9 and J is TRBJ2-3, with D maybe TRBD2 (6 bases). The CDR3 covers 15 residues. CDR1 SEHNR and CDR2 FQNEAQ come from the germline V gene (reference sequence). Trimming took 5 bases from V and 1 from J, leaving 13 bases between them. In DNA form, the CDR3 reads TGTGCCAGCAGCAAGCGCGGGGCCGGCACAGATACGCAGTATTTT. Translating gives CASSKRGAGTDTQYF.

In regard to this clone: In the same sample, other DNA sequences code for this CDR3. The chain combines TRBV5-1 with TRBJ1-1; D uncertain. The germline V gene encodes CDR1 SGHRS and CDR2 YFSETQ. The CDR3 has 14 amino acids. The ends were cut back, 0 bases at V and 0 bases at J, with 6 bases in the middle. The CDR3 DNA sequence: TGCGCCAGCAGCTTGGATGGAATGAACACTGAAGCTTTCTTT. It specifies CASSLDGMNTEAFF.

The gene calls are TRBV2 and TRBJ1-4; D ambiguous. Germline V CDR1 and CDR2: SNHLY, FYNNEI. V was clipped by 3 bases and J by 4 bases, with 9 bases between them. There are 14 residues in the CDR3. The CDR3 DNA is TGTGCCAGCAGTGATACATTCCTTAATGAAAAACTGTTTTTT. It codes for CASSDTFLNEKLFF.

The chain is built from TRBV10-1 and TRBJ2-3, with D possibly matching TRBD1 (7 bases). The CDR3 runs to 14 residues. Per germline, CDR1 WNHNN and CDR2 SYGVQD (reference sequence). Trimming pared 4 bases from V and 6 bases from J, leaving 14 bases between. The CDR3: CASSGGGGRDTQYF. In DNA, the CDR3 is TGCGCCAGCAGTGGCGGAGGGGGCAGGGATACGCAGTATTTT.

The chain has TRBV2 and TRBJ1-6, with 7 positions matching TRBD1. The germline V gene has CDR1 SNHLY and CDR2 FYNNEI. This CDR3 has 15 residues. With 6 bases clipped from V and 5 bases from J, the junction kept 7 bases outside the gene matches. CDR3 nucleotides: TGTGCCAGCAGCCCTAGACAGGGAAATAATTCACCCCTCCACTTT. This sequence encodes CASSPRQGNNSPLHF.

The V and J genes are TRBV4-2 and TRBJ2-7; possible D gene TRBD1, 5 bases. The CDR3 is made up of 14 amino acids. The germline V gene encodes CDR1 LGHNA and CDR2 YNFKEQ. V dropped 2 bases and J dropped 4 bases, with 12 bases sitting between them. The CDR3 nucleotides read TGTGCCAGCAGCCAAAACACTCAGGGATACGAGCAGTACTTC. Its translation is CASSQNTQGYEQYF.